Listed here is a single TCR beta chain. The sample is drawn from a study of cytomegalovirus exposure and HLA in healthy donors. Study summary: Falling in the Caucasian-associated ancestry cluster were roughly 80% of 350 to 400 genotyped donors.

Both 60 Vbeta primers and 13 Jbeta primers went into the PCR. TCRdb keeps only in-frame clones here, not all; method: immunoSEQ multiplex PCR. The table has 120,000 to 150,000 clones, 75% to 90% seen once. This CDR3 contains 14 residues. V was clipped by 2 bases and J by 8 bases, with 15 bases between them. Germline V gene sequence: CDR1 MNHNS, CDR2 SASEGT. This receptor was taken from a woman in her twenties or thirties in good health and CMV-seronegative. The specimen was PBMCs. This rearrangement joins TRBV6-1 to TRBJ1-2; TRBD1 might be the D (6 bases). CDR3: CASSELFRGRGYTF. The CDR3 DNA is TGTGCCAGCAGTGAACTTTTCAGGGGACGGGGCTACACCTTC.